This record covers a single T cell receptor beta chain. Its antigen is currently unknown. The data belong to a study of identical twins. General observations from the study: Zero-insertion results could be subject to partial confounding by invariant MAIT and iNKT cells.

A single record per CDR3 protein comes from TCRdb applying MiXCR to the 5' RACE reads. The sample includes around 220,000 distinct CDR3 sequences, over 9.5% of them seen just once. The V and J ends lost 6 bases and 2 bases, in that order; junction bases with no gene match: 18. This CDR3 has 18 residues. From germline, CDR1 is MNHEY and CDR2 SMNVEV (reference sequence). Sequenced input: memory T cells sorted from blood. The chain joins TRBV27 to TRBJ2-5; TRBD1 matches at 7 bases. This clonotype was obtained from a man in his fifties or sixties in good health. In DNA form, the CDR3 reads TGTGCCAGCAGCGACCGACCTCTACAGGGGCCGCCTCAAGAGACCCAGTACTTC. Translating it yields CASSDRPLQGPPQETQYF.